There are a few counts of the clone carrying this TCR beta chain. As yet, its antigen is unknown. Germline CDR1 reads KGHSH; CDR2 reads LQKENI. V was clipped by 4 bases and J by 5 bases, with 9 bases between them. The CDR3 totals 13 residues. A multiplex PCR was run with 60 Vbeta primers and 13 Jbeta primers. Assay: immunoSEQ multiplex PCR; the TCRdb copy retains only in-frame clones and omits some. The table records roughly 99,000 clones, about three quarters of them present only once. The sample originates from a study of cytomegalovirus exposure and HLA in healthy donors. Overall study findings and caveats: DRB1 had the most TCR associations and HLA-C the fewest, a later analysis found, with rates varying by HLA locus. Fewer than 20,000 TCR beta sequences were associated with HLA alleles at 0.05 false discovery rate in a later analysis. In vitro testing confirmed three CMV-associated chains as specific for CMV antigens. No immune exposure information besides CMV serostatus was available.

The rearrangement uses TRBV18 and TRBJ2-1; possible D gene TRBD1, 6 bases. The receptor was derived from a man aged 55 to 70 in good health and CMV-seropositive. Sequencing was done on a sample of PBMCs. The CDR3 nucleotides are TGTGCCAGCTCACTCTGGACAGACAATGAGCAGTTCTTC. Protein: CASSLWTDNEQFF.